The 30 T cell receptor beta chains in this list originate from one sample, sequenced in a study of blood T cells in healthy people across ages. Alongside a J-beta primer mix, a sample-barcoded 5' primer served in a second PCR lasting roughly 7 to 11 cycles. TCRdb called the 5' RACE reads again in MiXCR, with one record for every CDR3 protein. The sample contains about 1.5 million distinct CDR3 sequences, 35% to 45% of which appear only once. Sequencing was done on a sample of blood. These receptors all stem from a young woman in good health.

The chain has TRBV7-2 and TRBJ2-1; D is possibly TRBD2 (5 bases). CDR1 is SGHTA, CDR2 FQGNSA, per germline. CDR3 length: 14 amino acids. V dropped 0 bases and J dropped 9 bases, with 12 bases sitting between them. CDR3 loop: CASSLAPGIGEQFF. The CDR3 nucleotides are TGTGCCAGCAGCTTAGCTCCGGGGATAGGTGAGCAGTTCTTC.

This clonotype has more than one count but fewer than ten. This chain joins TRBV24-1 and TRBJ1-1, with 7 bases lining up with TRBD1. The CDR3 consists of 14 residues. Trimming cost V 6 bases and J 2 bases; bases outside gene matches: 5. Germline CDR1 KGHDR, CDR2 SFDVKD. The CDR3 spells CATSMDRSNTEAFF. In nucleotides, the CDR3 is TGTGCCACCAGTATGGACAGGAGTAACACTGAAGCTTTCTTT.

The chain recombines TRBV7-9 with TRBJ2-7; no reliable D call. Germline V CDR1 and CDR2: SEHNR, FQNEAQ (reference sequence). V shed 2 bases and J shed 5 bases, with 10 bases lying between them. CDR3 length equals 13 residues. In DNA form, the CDR3 reads TGTGCCAGCAGCTTAAGAGTCCGGGACGAGCAGTACTTC. It specifies CASSLRVRDEQYF.

This clonotype has more than one count but fewer than ten. The J gene is TRBJ2-7, the V gene TRBV14, with no clear D. The CDR3 totals 14 residues. Germline V gives CDR1 SGHDN, CDR2 FVKESK. V lost 1 base and J 0 bases, leaving 7 bases between the germline ends. This chain's CDR3 is CASSQAGRSYEQYF. The DNA of the CDR3 is TGTGCCAGCAGCCAAGCCGGCCGCTCCTACGAGCAGTACTTC.

The sample holds a few counts of this clonotype. Here the CDR3 DNA reads TGTGCCAGCAGGCTGGGGAGAGGGGAGAAATCTGAAGCTTTCTTT. It specifies CASRLGRGEKSEAFF. The genes are TRBV27 and TRBJ1-1; possibly TRBD1 for D (5 bases). The germline CDR1 and CDR2 sequences are MNHEY and SMNVEV (reference sequence). V lost 6 bases, J lost 6 bases, and 20 bases lay in between. The CDR3 covers 15 residues.

CDR3 amino acids: CASSVEGEADNNSPLHF. DNA for the CDR3: TGTGCCAGCAGCGTAGAAGGGGAGGCGGACAATAATTCACCCCTCCACTTT. This chain links TRBV9 with TRBJ1-6; maybe TRBD1 (5 bases). Trimming took off 0 bases at V and 5 bases at J, with 15 bases between the two ends. This CDR3 has 17 residues. Germline lookup yields CDR1 SGDLS and CDR2 YYNGEE.

This clonotype occurred a few times. V is TRBV20-1 and J is TRBJ2-5; D unresolved. V gave up 4 bases and J gave up 5 bases, with 8 bases separating them. The V gene's germline CDR1 is DFQATT and CDR2 SNEGSKA (reference sequence). The CDR3 is 11 residues long. The CDR3 bases are TGCAGTGCTATGGGTTCCGAGACCCAGTACTTC. This translates into CSAMGSETQYF.

The sample holds many counts of this clonotype. CDR3 amino acids: CASRRDSQSSQFF. CDR3 bases: TGTGCCAGCAGACGGGACTCGCAATCCTCACAGTTCTTC. The gene calls are TRBV2 and TRBJ2-1, with D maybe TRBD2 (6 bases). In germline, CDR1 is SNHLY, CDR2 FYNNEI. The V and J ends lost 6 bases and 13 bases respectively, with 19 bases between them. The CDR3 totals 13 residues.

This clonotype was observed a few times. The chain joins TRBV6-2 or TRBV6-3 to TRBJ2-4; a weak D match, TRBD1 (6 bases). Trimming left V 7 bases short and J 13 bases short, with 20 bases between. Germline values: CDR1 MNHEY, CDR2 SVGEGT. This CDR3 spans 13 amino acids. The CDR3 protein is CASNHRDTLEQYF. The CDR3 nucleotides read TGTGCCAGCAATCACCGGGACACCCTGGAGCAGTACTTC.

This clonotype has a handful of counts. This sequence joins TRBV10-3 and TRBJ2-3; no clear D gene. Deletions cut 6 bases from V and 2 bases from J, with 3 bases between. The CDR3 has 11 amino acids. Germline V gene sequence: CDR1 ENHRY, CDR2 SYGVKD. CDR3 DNA sequence: TGTGCCATCAGAATCACAGATACGCAGTATTTT. This encodes CAIRITDTQYF.

The gene calls are TRBV10-3 and TRBJ1-1; perhaps TRBD1 as D (5 bases). V gave up 8 bases and J gave up 1 base, with 14 bases separating them. CDR1 is ENHRY and CDR2 is SYGVKD in the germline V gene. The CDR3 is 14 amino acids. The CDR3 sequence: CAIGEDRANTEAFF. CDR3 coding DNA: TGTGCCATCGGGGAAGACAGAGCGAACACTGAAGCTTTCTTT.

The rearrangement links TRBV5-1 to TRBJ2-3, with TRBD2 matching over 14 bases. The CDR3 is 16 residues long. Germline values: CDR1 SGHRS, CDR2 YFSETQ. Trimming at V came to 4 bases and at J to 9 bases, leaving 10 bases not matched to a gene. The CDR3: CASSPGTSGGWVTQYF. The CDR3 DNA is TGCGCCAGCAGCCCAGGGACTAGCGGGGGCTGGGTAACGCAGTATTTT.

The sample holds one count of this clonotype. The chain is built from TRBV18 and TRBJ2-1; D remains ambiguous. The CDR3 extends over 16 amino acids. Per germline, CDR1 KGHSH and CDR2 LQKENI. V lost 3 bases, J lost 1 base, and 13 bases lay in between. The CDR3 DNA follows: TGTGCCAGCTCACCTAGCAGGAGTGGGTCCTACAATGAGCAGTTCTTC. This encodes CASSPSRSGSYNEQFF.

The genes are TRBV6-1 and TRBJ1-2; D is ambiguous. The CDR3 is 16 residues long. CDR1 is MNHNS, CDR2 SASEGT, per germline. The V gene lost 3 bases and the J gene lost 6 bases, with 20 bases spanning the gap. CDR3 coding DNA: TGTGCCAGCAGTGACACCGTTATTTCTGACGAGGATGGCTACACCTTC. It encodes CASSDTVISDEDGYTF.

This clonotype has a count of ten or more. The CDR3 loop is CASSQDGYSPYNEQFF. CDR3 bases: TGCGCCAGCAGCCAAGATGGGTATTCGCCGTACAATGAGCAGTTCTTC. This chain uses TRBV4-3 with TRBJ2-1; D gene ambiguous. Germline assignment: CDR1 LGHNA and CDR2 YSLEER. Between the trimmed V and J ends, which lost 0 bases and 4 bases, there was a span of 13 bases. CDR3 length: 16 residues.

The rearrangement links TRBV20-1 to TRBJ2-4; D may be TRBD1 (5 bases). Deletions cut 6 bases from V and 4 bases from J, with 19 bases between. The germline V gene encodes CDR1 DFQATT and CDR2 SNEGSKA (reference sequence). The CDR3 runs to 15 residues. In nucleotides, the CDR3 is TGCAGTGCCCACCGGCAGGGTCAAGCAAAAAACATTCAGTACTTC. Residues: CSAHRQGQAKNIQYF.

A remark on this clonotype: One junction end does not reproduce the germline sequence, and a read error may be involved. V gene TRBV7-8 combines with J gene TRBJ2-3, with TRBD1 as a possible D gene (5 bases). CDR3 length: 14 amino acids. Germline V lookup: CDR1 SGHVS, CDR2 FQNEAQ. The CDR3 is CVSTRWGGTDTQYF. In DNA form, the CDR3 reads TGTGTCAGCACCCGATGGGGCGGCACAGATACGCAGTATTTT.

This clonotype was seen only a few times. The V gene is TRBV6-2 or TRBV6-3, the J gene TRBJ2-5, with no clear D. This CDR3 contains 12 residues. The V gene lost 2 bases and the J gene lost 5 bases, with 6 bases spanning the gap. In germline, CDR1 is MNHEY, CDR2 SVGEGT. The CDR3 spells CASSYAGETQYF. CDR3 in DNA: TGTGCCAGCAGTTACGCCGGCGAGACCCAGTACTTC.

This clonotype was picked up a small number of times. The chain has TRBV6-1 and TRBJ1-5; D unresolved. The CDR3 sequence is 14 residues long. Trimming shortened V by 1 base and J by 5 bases, and 9 bases separated the two germline ends. Germline V gene lookup returns CDR1 MNHNS and CDR2 SASEGT. CDR3 residues: CASSEVRGYQPQHF. The CDR3, as DNA: TGTGCCAGCAGTGAAGTACGAGGTTATCAGCCCCAGCATTTT.

This rearrangement joins TRBV7-2 to TRBJ1-1, with 7 nucleotides matching TRBD1. CDR1 SGHTA and CDR2 FQGNSA come from the germline V gene. V lost 5 bases to trimming and J lost 5 bases; unmatched junction nucleotides: 11. This CDR3 region has 15 residues. CDR3 sequence: CASSGSGGIRTEAFF. CDR3 in DNA: TGTGCCAGCAGCGGATCAGGGGGGATAAGGACTGAAGCTTTCTTT.

J is TRBJ2-7 and V is TRBV6-2 or TRBV6-3; no clear D gene. The end of the DNA fits TRBJ2-5 better, so the J call may be wrong. The CDR3 runs to 13 residues. The germline V gene has CDR1 MNHEY and CDR2 SVGEGT. Here the CDR3 DNA reads TGTGCCAGCAGTGCAATGCGAATAGAGACCCAGTACTTC. It yields the protein CASSAMRIETQYF.

The chain recombines TRBV30 with TRBJ1-4; no clear D gene. Germline-derived CDR1 and CDR2 are GTSNPN and SVGIG (reference sequence). V was shortened by 4 bases and J by 4 bases, with 10 bases between the two germline ends. The length of the CDR3 is 13 residues. The CDR3 nucleotides are TGTGCCTGGAAGTCCCAAGTTAATGAAAAACTGTTTTTT. Translation gives CAWKSQVNEKLFF.

V usage is TRBV7-2 and J usage is TRBJ1-2, with 7 bases identical to TRBD1. CDR3 length: 15 residues. The germline V gene has CDR1 SGHTA and CDR2 FQGNSA. V lost 5 bases to trimming and J lost 1 base; unmatched junction nucleotides: 7. CDR3 sequence (DNA): TGTGCCAGCAGCCAAGGACAGGTTTTTAACTATGGCTACACCTTC. Protein: CASSQGQVFNYGYTF.

V gene TRBV4-3 combines with J gene TRBJ2-1; perhaps TRBD2 as D (5 bases). CDR1 and CDR2 from the germline V gene are LGHNA and YSLEER. Between the trimmed V and J ends, which lost 2 bases and 10 bases, there was a span of 12 bases. This CDR3 contains 13 residues. CDR3 coding DNA: TGCGCCAGCAGCCAATTTTTCCGCGGGGAGCAGTTCTTC. This sequence encodes CASSQFFRGEQFF.

J is TRBJ1-2 and V is TRBV20-1, with a tentative D call TRBD1 (5 bases). This CDR3 is built from 11 residues. Germline V lookup: CDR1 DFQATT, CDR2 SNEGSKA (reference sequence). The V and J ends lost 6 bases and 5 bases respectively, with 10 bases between them. The CDR3 nucleotides are TGCAGTGCCGGGACCCCGTATGGCTACACCTTC. This gives the protein CSAGTPYGYTF.

V and J are TRBV3-1 and TRBJ1-2; no reliable D call. The germline V gene encodes CDR1 LGHDT and CDR2 YNNKEL (reference sequence). This CDR3 spans 15 amino acids. V was clipped by 2 bases and J by 0 bases, with 10 bases between them. CDR3 region: CASSQKPSTNYGYTF. Written as DNA, the CDR3 is TGTGCCAGCAGCCAAAAACCCAGCACTAACTATGGCTACACCTTC.

The J gene is TRBJ2-7, the V gene TRBV9, with D possibly matching TRBD2 (5 bases). The CDR3 has 15 amino acids. CDR1 SGDLS and CDR2 YYNGEE come from the germline V gene. V was clipped by 0 bases and J by 3 bases, with 13 bases between them. DNA of the CDR3: TGTGCCAGCAGCGTAGGGGCTGACCGGGGCTACGAGCAGTACTTC. As protein: CASSVGADRGYEQYF.

This clonotype was seen once. V and J are TRBV15 and TRBJ1-4; possible D gene TRBD1, 5 bases. V was cut by 2 bases and J by 8 bases, with 24 bases left in between. The CDR3 loop spans 18 amino acids. Germline CDR1 is LNHNV and CDR2 is YYDKDF (reference sequence). The CDR3 DNA follows: TGTGCCACCAGCAGAAACCACTTCTTTTGGGACCCAGGGGAAAAACTGTTTTTT. Protein: CATSRNHFFWDPGEKLFF.

The gene calls are TRBV4-3 and TRBJ2-7, with TRBD2 matching over 13 bases. Germline CDR1 LGHNA, CDR2 YSLEER. With 1 base clipped from V and 3 bases from J, the junction kept 6 bases outside the gene matches. The CDR3 has 17 residues. The CDR3 here is CASSQGRTSGSLYEQYF. In DNA form, the CDR3 reads TGCGCCAGCAGCCAAGGGCGGACTAGCGGGAGTCTCTACGAGCAGTACTTC.

The chain employs TRBV11-2 and TRBJ1-1, with 7 bases fitting TRBD1. Germline V CDR1 and CDR2: SGHAT, FQNNGV. This CDR3 has 16 amino acids. V shed 2 bases, J shed 4 bases, and the junction held 10 bases outside the gene matches. The CDR3 DNA reads as TGTGCCAGCAGCTTACCCCCCGGGACAGAGGCCACTGAAGCTTTCTTT. This gives the protein CASSLPPGTEATEAFF.